This TCR beta chain was sequenced for a study of blood T cells in healthy people across ages. This clonotype was seen many times. The amount of total RNA extracted per sample was at least 5.5 micrograms. Next came a second PCR, run for about 6 to 11 cycles, which used a sample-barcoded 5' primer along with a J-beta primer mix. Every single cDNA molecule received a tag from a template-switch adaptor with 12 random nucleotides. From the 5' RACE reads, TCRdb called clonotypes with MiXCR, one entry per CDR3 protein. Here the sample spans 1.5 million to 2 million distinct CDR3 sequences, about 28% being singletons. This clonotype originated in a woman aged 25 to 39 in good health. The sample taken for sequencing was blood.

Written as DNA, the CDR3 is TGCAGCGCTCGGGACAGCCAAGAGACCCAGTACTTC. Translating it yields CSARDSQETQYF. This chain connects TRBV20-1 to TRBJ2-5; 7 bases match TRBD1. Germline CDR1 DFQATT, CDR2 SNEGSKA (reference sequence). The CDR3 covers 12 residues.